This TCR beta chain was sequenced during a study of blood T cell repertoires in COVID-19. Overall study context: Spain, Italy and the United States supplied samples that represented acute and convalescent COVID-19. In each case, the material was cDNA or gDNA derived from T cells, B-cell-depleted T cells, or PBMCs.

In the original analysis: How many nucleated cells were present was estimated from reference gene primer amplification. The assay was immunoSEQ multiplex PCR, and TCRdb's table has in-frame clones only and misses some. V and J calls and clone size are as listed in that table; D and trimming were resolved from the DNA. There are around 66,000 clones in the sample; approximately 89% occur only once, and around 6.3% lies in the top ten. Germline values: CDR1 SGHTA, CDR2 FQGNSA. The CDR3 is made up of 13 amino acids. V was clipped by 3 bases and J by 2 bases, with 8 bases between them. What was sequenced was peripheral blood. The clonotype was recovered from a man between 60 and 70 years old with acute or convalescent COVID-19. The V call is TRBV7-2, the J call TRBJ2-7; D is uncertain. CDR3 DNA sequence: TGTGCCAGCAGCTTCTCAGAGGCCTACGAGCAGTACTTC. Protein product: CASSFSEAYEQYF.